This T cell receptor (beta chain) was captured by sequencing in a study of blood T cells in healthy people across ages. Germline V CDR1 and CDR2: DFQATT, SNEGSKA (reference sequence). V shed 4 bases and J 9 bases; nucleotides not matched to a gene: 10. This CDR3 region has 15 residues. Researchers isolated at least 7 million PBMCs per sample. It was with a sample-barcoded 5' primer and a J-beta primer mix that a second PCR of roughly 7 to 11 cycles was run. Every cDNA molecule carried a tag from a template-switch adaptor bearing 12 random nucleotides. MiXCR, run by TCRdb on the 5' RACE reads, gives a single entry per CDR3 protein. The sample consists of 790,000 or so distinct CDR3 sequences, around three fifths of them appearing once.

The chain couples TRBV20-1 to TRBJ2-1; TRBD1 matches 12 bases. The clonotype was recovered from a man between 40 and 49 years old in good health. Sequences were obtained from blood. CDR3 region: CSAMGRDRGQVEQFF. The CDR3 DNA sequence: TGCAGTGCTATGGGACGGGACAGGGGGCAGGTTGAGCAGTTCTTC.